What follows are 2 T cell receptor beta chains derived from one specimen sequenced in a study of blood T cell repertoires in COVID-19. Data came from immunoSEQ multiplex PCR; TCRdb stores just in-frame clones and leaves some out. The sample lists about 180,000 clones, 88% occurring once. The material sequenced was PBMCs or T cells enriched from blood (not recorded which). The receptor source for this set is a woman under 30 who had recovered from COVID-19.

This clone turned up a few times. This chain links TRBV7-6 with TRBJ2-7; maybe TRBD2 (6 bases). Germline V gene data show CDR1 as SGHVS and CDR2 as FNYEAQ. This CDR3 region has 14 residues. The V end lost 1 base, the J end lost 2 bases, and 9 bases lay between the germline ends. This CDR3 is CASSLGDSTYEQYF. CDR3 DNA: TGTGCCAGCAGCTTAGGGGACTCTACCTACGAGCAGTACTTC.

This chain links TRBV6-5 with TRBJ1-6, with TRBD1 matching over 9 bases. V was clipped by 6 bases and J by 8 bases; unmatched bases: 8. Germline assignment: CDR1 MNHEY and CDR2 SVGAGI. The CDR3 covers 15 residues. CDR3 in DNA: TGTGCCAGCAGGTGGGACAGGGAGATGGATTCACCCCTCCACTTT. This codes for CASRWDREMDSPLHF.